These T cell receptor beta chains were read from a single sample in a study of T cell repertoires in cytomegalovirus infection. TCRdb passed the reads through MiXCR, listing each CDR3 protein once. In the table there are 70,000 to 75,000 distinct CDR3 sequences, 4% of which are singletons. Specimen: PBMCs. These receptor sequences come from a human donor in good health (CMV status not recorded). Some clones in this sample may be carry-over from other donors' samples. The CDR3 runs from the conserved cysteine through the conserved F or W. D genes are given only for firm matches. Clone size is not always given. Where it is, it says once, few, many or a class for expanded clones.

d_call,clone_size,v_call,j_call,cdr3_nt,cdr3_aa
.,many,TRBV7-2,TRBJ2-1,TGTGCCAGCAGCAATCGGTTGGGCAATGAGCAGTTCTTC,CASSNRLGNEQFF
.,many,TRBV6-8,TRBJ1-4,TGTGCCAGCAGTTCCGCGAAGAATGAAAAACTGTTTTTT,CASSSAKNEKLFF
TRBD2,many,TRBV4-3,TRBJ2-3,TGCGCCAGCAGCCAAGATGGGGCGGGAGTTAGCACAGATACGCAGTATTTT,CASSQDGAGVSTDTQYF
TRBD1,many,TRBV7-6,TRBJ1-6,TGTGCCAGCAGCCGGGACAGGGATTCACCCCTCCACTTT,CASSRDRDSPLHF
.,many,TRBV29-1,TRBJ2-7,TGCAGCGTTGGAGAGTGGGAGCACTCCTACGAGCAGTACTTC,CSVGEWEHSYEQYF
TRBD2,many,TRBV7-2,TRBJ2-4,TGTGCCAGCAGCCCCCTCGGGACTAGTTCGGCCAAAAACATTCAGTACTTC,CASSPLGTSSAKNIQYF
.,many,TRBV7-2,TRBJ2-6,TGTGCCACCTCTGGGGCCAACGTCCTGACTTTC,CATSGANVLTF
.,medium-sized,TRBV7-9,TRBJ2-3,TGTGCCAGCAGCCCGGTTAGCACAGATACGCAGTATTTT,CASSPVSTDTQYF
TRBD2,many,TRBV7-6,TRBJ2-1,TGTGCCAGCAGCAGCGCCTCTAGCGGGTCCTACAATGAGCAGTTCTTC,CASSSASSGSYNEQFF
.,many,TRBV11-2,TRBJ2-5,TGTGCCAGCAGCTTGATAGAGACCCAGTACTTC,CASSLIETQYF
TRBD2,many,TRBV7-3,TRBJ2-1,TGTGCCAGCAGCCCCTTAGCGGGGGCTGCGGGTGAGCAGTTCTTC,CASSPLAGAAGEQFF
TRBD2,many,TRBV13,TRBJ2-7,TGTGCCAGCACCCCCCGCCCACTAGCGGGGATTTACGAGCAGTACTTC,CASTPRPLAGIYEQYF
.,many,TRBV7-8,TRBJ1-6,TGTGCCAGCAGCTCCCGCGCCCCTCAAACTAATAATTCACCCCTCCACTTT,CASSSRAPQTNNSPLHF
.,many,TRBV5-6,TRBJ2-7,TGTGCCAGCAGCTTGGGAGGGGGTTACGAGCAGTACTTC,CASSLGGGYEQYF
TRBD2,many,TRBV7-2,TRBJ2-5,TGTGCCAGCAGCTCCGCAAATTTAGCGGGGTTTCAAGAGACCCAGTACTTC,CASSSANLAGFQETQYF
.,many,TRBV7-2,TRBJ1-5,TGTGCCAGCAGCTTACCGGGTCAGCCCCAGCATTTT,CASSLPGQPQHF
TRBD2,many,TRBV7-2,TRBJ2-5,TGTGCCAGCAGCTCAAATAGCGGGGGGCCCTCGGAGACCCAGTACTTC,CASSSNSGGPSETQYF
.,many,TRBV3-1,TRBJ2-1,TGTGCCAGCAGCCAAGTCGCGGGGGCTTTTAGCAATGAGCAGTTCTTC,CASSQVAGAFSNEQFF
.,many,TRBV7-9,TRBJ2-7,TGTGCCAGCAGCCATCGAACCTACGAGCAGTACTTC,CASSHRTYEQYF
.,many,TRBV7-6,TRBJ2-7,TGTGCCAGCAGCGCCGGACGGGCCCCCTACGAGCAGTACTTC,CASSAGRAPYEQYF
.,many,TRBV4-3,TRBJ1-2,TGCGCCAGCAGCCAGGCGCCCGCGGGGGTAAACTATGGCTACACCTTC,CASSQAPAGVNYGYTF
.,many,TRBV7-4,TRBJ2-1,TGTGCCAGCAGCTTAGGAGATGGCCCCTACAATGAGCAGTTCTTC,CASSLGDGPYNEQFF
TRBD2,.,TRBV2,TRBJ2-1,TGTGCCAGCAGTGTGACTAGCATTGAGCAGTTCTTC,CASSVTSIEQFF
.,many,TRBV10-3,TRBJ2-7,TGTGCCATCAGTGAGTCGATCGTGGAGCAGTACTTC,CAISESIVEQYF
.,.,TRBV7-6,TRBJ2-5,TGTGCTAGCAGCCTGAGATTAGGGGAGGAGACCCAGTACTTC,CASSLRLGEETQYF
.,many,TRBV12-3/TRBV12-4,TRBJ2-3,TGTGCCAGCAGTTCCGTGGGGGACGCTAGCACAGATACGCAGTATTTT,CASSSVGDASTDTQYF
.,many,TRBV6-2/TRBV6-3,TRBJ2-1,TGTGCCAGCAGGAGGGGCGATGAGCAGTTCTTC,CASRRGDEQFF
.,many,TRBV6-8,TRBJ2-4,TGTGCCAGCGCGGAAAAAAACATTCAGTACTTC,CASAEKNIQYF
.,many,TRBV11-2,TRBJ1-1,TGTGCCAGCAGCTTAATTAGGCTCGACACTGAAGCTTTCTTT,CASSLIRLDTEAFF
.,many,TRBV5-1,TRBJ2-7,TGCGCCAGCAGGCTTGACGCTTACGAGCAGTACTTC,CASRLDAYEQYF
.,many,TRBV5-4,TRBJ2-5,TGTGCCAGCAGCCCGGACGGGGTTTCTGAGACCCAGTACTTC,CASSPDGVSETQYF
.,many,TRBV19,TRBJ2-1,TGTGCCAGTAGTACGACTTGGACGGGGTCTCGTGAGCAGTTCTTC,CASSTTWTGSREQFF
TRBD1,many,TRBV7-6,TRBJ1-5,TGTGCCAGCAGCGAATCTCCGGGACAGGGGGCTCTCCAGACTCAGCCCCAGCATTTT,CASSESPGQGALQTQPQHF